These T cell receptor beta chains were read from a single sample in a study of T-cell reconstitution after alpha-beta-depleted transplantation in children. TCRdb used MiXCR to reprocess the PCR reads, holding one entry per CDR3 protein. Of 180,000 or so distinct CDR3 sequences in the sample, about 6% were seen once. The material sequenced was PBMCs, taken before TCRalphabeta/CD19-depleted stem cell transplant. The receptors were gathered from a girl under three years old with combined immunodeficiency, due to receive a stem cell transplant. Each CDR3 is given with its conserved first and last residue. Each record gives: clone size, D gene, V gene, J gene, CDR3 DNA, CDR3 protein. The D gene is left open where the match is weak. Size is stated for part of the rows, as once, few or many counts, or as a class when the clone is expanded.

many	.	TRBV6-5	TRBJ1-6	TGTGCCAGCAGACGCTCAAGCGGGACAAGTAATTCACCCCTCCACTTT	CASRRSSGTSNSPLHF
many	.	TRBV11-3	TRBJ2-2	TGTGCCAGCAGCTTTTATCGGACAGCGAACACCGGGGAGCTGTTTTTT	CASSFYRTANTGELFF
many	.	TRBV30	TRBJ2-2	TGTGCCTGGAGTGTAATACACCCCGGGGAGCTGTTTTTT	CAWSVIHPGELFF
many	.	TRBV7-2	TRBJ2-7	TGTGCCAGCAGCTTAGAGCTAAGCGGGCATTACGAGCAGTACTTC	CASSLELSGHYEQYF
many	.	TRBV12-3/TRBV12-4	TRBJ1-3	TGTGCCAGCAGTAACGGCGGAAACACCATATATTTT	CASSNGGNTIYF
many	.	TRBV12-3/TRBV12-4	TRBJ2-2	TGTGCCAGCAGCTGGTCTATAATCGGGAGCACCGGGGAGCTGTTTTTT	CASSWSIIGSTGELFF
many	TRBD2	TRBV6-5	TRBJ2-2	TGTGCCAGCAGTTATGGACTAGCGGGGAACACCGGGGAGCTGTTTTTT	CASSYGLAGNTGELFF
few	.	TRBV6-2/TRBV6-3	TRBJ2-5	TGTGCCAGCAGTTACTCGTCAGTCCCTCTGGGGGAGACCCAGTACTTC	CASSYSSVPLGETQYF
many	.	TRBV18	TRBJ2-1	TGTGCCAGCTCACTTCGTACGGACCACAATGAGCAGTTCTTC	CASSLRTDHNEQFF
few	.	TRBV24-1	TRBJ1-2	TGTGCCACCAGTGATCCGGGGCCGCCTTATGGCTACACCTTC	CATSDPGPPYGYTF
.	TRBD2	TRBV12-3/TRBV12-4	TRBJ2-3	TGTGCAAGCAGTTTTGAAGGACTAGCGGGGAGCTACGCAACAGATACGCAGTATTTT	CASSFEGLAGSYATDTQYF
many	TRBD1	TRBV12-3/TRBV12-4	TRBJ2-1	TGTGCCAGCAGACCAGGGGGCAATGAGCAGTTCTTC	CASRPGGNEQFF
many	TRBD1	TRBV3-1	TRBJ1-3	TGTGCCAGCAGCCGACAGGGGGGCTCTGGAAACACCATATATTTT	CASSRQGGSGNTIYF
many	TRBD2	TRBV12-3/TRBV12-4	TRBJ2-3	TGTGCCACCGAGTCGGGTAGCGGGGGGGCAGATACGCAGTATTTT	CATESGSGGADTQYF
many	.	TRBV7-2	TRBJ2-3	TGTGCCAGCAGCTTCGCTAGTATTGCAGATACGCAGTATTTT	CASSFASIADTQYF
many	.	TRBV4-2	TRBJ2-1	TGTGCCAGCAGCCTCACTCCCTTTAAGGTGGGGGGCCATGAGCAGTTCTTC	CASSLTPFKVGGHEQFF
many	TRBD1	TRBV20-1	TRBJ2-1	TGCAGTGCACAGGGACAGGGTGGCTATGAGCAGTTCTTC	CSAQGQGGYEQFF
.	TRBD2	TRBV18	TRBJ2-7	TGTGCCAGCTCGGATACTAGCGAGCCCTCCTACGAGCAGTACTTC	CASSDTSEPSYEQYF
many	TRBD1	TRBV4-3	TRBJ1-1	TGCGCCAGCAGCCAAGACCAACGGACAGGGGCTGAAGCTTTCTTT	CASSQDQRTGAEAFF
few	.	TRBV20-1	TRBJ1-5	TGCAGTGCTACCCGACGGGAGGTAGATCAGCCCCAGCATTTT	CSATRREVDQPQHF
many	.	TRBV29-1	TRBJ2-3	TGCAGCGTTGGAGTTGGTCCCGGCGGAGCAGATACGCAGTATTTT	CSVGVGPGGADTQYF
many	TRBD2	TRBV11-1	TRBJ2-1	TGTGCCAGCAGCCCAGATTGGACTAGCGGGGGCCCTCACTCCTACAATGAGCAGTTCTTC	CASSPDWTSGGPHSYNEQFF
many	TRBD2	TRBV20-1	TRBJ2-1	TGCAGTGCTAGAGAGCGTACTAGCGGATACAATGAGCAGTTCTTC	CSARERTSGYNEQFF
.	TRBD1	TRBV12-3/TRBV12-4	TRBJ2-7	TGTGCCAGCAGTTTTAACTCGGGACAGGGACTCCACGAGCAGTACTTC	CASSFNSGQGLHEQYF
many	.	TRBV13	TRBJ1-1	TGTGCCAGCAGCTACCTGGGCAGGGACGCTTTCTTT	CASSYLGRDAFF
many	.	TRBV5-1	TRBJ1-4	TGCGCCAGCAGCTTGGAAGGGGGACATCGTGAAAAACTGTTTTTT	CASSLEGGHREKLFF
many	TRBD2	TRBV29-1	TRBJ2-7	TGCAGCGTTGAGGCGGGGGGGCGAGAGCAGTACTTC	CSVEAGGREQYF
many	.	TRBV5-1	TRBJ1-1	TGCGCCAGCAGCATGAACACTGAAGCTTTCTTT	CASSMNTEAFF
many	.	TRBV9	TRBJ2-3	TGTGCCAGCAGCTGGGGACTGGGGTCCACAGATACGCAGTATTTT	CASSWGLGSTDTQYF
.	.	TRBV4-1	TRBJ2-1	TGCGCCAGCAGCCAGGCTCGGACGCAGCCGAGCAAGTTCTTC	CASSQARTQPSKFF
few	.	TRBV12-3/TRBV12-4	TRBJ1-1	TGTGCCAGCAGTTTAGAAATTGGGGAGGGGAGCACTGAAGCTTTCTTT	CASSLEIGEGSTEAFF
many	TRBD2	TRBV5-1	TRBJ2-5	TGCGCCAGCAGCCGTCCCGGGACTAGCGGGGAACAAGAGACCCAGTACTTC	CASSRPGTSGEQETQYF
many	.	TRBV7-9	TRBJ2-7	TGTGCCAGCATGGGGCAGAAGACCTACGAGCAGTACTTC	CASMGQKTYEQYF
many	.	TRBV9	TRBJ2-3	TGTGCCAGCAGCGTGGAGGATTGGGGAGGCACAGATACGCAGTATTTT	CASSVEDWGGTDTQYF
many	.	TRBV6-2/TRBV6-3	TRBJ2-7	TGTGCCAGCTCGTTCGGGTTCGACTACGAGCAGTACTTC	CASSFGFDYEQYF
few	.	TRBV3-1	TRBJ2-7	TGTGCCAGCAGTCTACAGGGAGGTACACTCTACGAGCAGTACTTC	CASSLQGGTLYEQYF
few	.	TRBV3-1	TRBJ2-3	TGTGCCAGCAGTCATCTAGGGGATACGCAGTATTTT	CASSHLGDTQYF
many	TRBD1	TRBV7-6	TRBJ2-7	TGTGCCAGCAGCTTCGGACAGGTCTACGAGCAGTACTTC	CASSFGQVYEQYF
many	TRBD1	TRBV12-3/TRBV12-4	TRBJ2-5	TGTGCCAGCAGTTCGGACAGGTCAGAGACCCAGTACTTC	CASSSDRSETQYF
many	TRBD2	TRBV29-1	TRBJ2-1	TGCAGCGTTGAAGATCGGGGCGGGGGGTTCTACAATGAGCAGTTCTTC	CSVEDRGGGFYNEQFF
many	TRBD1	TRBV3-1	TRBJ1-6	TGTGCCAGCACCCAAAGGGACAGCGTTTATAATTCACCCCTCCACTTT	CASTQRDSVYNSPLHF
many	.	TRBV12-3/TRBV12-4	TRBJ2-7	TGTGCCAGCGGAAATGACAGTTCGAGCTCCTACGAGCAGTACTTC	CASGNDSSSSYEQYF